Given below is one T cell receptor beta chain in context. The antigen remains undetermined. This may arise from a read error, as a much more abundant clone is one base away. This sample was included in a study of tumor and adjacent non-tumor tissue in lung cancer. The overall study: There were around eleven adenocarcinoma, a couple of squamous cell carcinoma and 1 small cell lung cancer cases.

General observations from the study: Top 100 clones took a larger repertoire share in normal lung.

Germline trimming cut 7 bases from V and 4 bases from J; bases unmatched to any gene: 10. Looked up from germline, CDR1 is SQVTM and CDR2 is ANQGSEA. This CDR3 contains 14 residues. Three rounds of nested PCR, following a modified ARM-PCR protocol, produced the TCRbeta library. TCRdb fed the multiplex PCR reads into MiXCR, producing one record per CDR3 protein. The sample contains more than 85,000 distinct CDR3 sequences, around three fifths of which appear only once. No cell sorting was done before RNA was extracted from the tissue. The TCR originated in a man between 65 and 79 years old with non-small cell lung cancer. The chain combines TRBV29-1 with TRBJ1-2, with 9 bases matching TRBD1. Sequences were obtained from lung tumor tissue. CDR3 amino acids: CSAERQGEPYGYTF. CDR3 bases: TGCAGCGCTGAGAGACAGGGGGAACCCTATGGCTACACCTTC.